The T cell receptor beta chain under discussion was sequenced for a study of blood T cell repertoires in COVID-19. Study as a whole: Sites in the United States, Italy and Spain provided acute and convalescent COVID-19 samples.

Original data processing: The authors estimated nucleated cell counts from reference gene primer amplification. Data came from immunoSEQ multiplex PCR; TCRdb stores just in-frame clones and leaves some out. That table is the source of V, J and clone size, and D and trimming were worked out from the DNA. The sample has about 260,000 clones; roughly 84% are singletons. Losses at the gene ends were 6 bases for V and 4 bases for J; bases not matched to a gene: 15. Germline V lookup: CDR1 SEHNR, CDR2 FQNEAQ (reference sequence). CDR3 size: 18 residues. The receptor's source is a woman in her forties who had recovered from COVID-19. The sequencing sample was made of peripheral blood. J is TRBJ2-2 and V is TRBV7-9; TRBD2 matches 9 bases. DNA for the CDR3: TGTGCCAGCAGGCCCCAGACGGGGCGGGGGGGCAGCACCGGGGAGCTGTTTTTT. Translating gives CASRPQTGRGGSTGELFF.